The sequence of this T cell receptor (beta chain) was determined in a study of tumor-infiltrating lymphocytes in glioblastoma multiforme. This CDR3 is 14 amino acids long. Germline CDR1 reads MNHEY; CDR2 reads SVGAGI. With V trimmed by 6 bases and J by 2 bases, 6 bases remained unmatched. Three nested ARM-PCR rounds with V-beta and C-beta primers built TCRB libraries. Via MiXCR, TCRdb re-called the multiplex PCR reads, giving one row per CDR3 protein. The table records about 10,000 distinct CDR3 sequences, around three quarters of them present only once. The sample consisted of brain tumor tissue. This TCR was sampled from a male donor with glioblastoma. The V and J genes are TRBV6-5 and TRBJ2-7; 8 nucleotides match TRBD1. CDR3 sequence (DNA): TGTGCCAGCAGGCGAGGGACAGGAGCCTACGAGCAGTACTTC. It codes for CASRRGTGAYEQYF.